These 20 T cell receptor beta chains share one sample of origin, sequenced in a study of human T cells and chemical hapten exposure. Via MiXCR, TCRdb re-called the RACE reads, giving one row per CDR3 protein. The sample has fewer than 300,000 distinct CDR3 sequences, 7.5% to 8% seen once. Time point specified: pre-sensitization, week 0. Treatment reported: therapeutic diphenylcyclopropenone sensitization with weekly scalp DPC. Sequencing used whole blood, obtained in connection with sensitization to the hapten diphenylcyclopropenone (DPC). Receptor source: a man younger than 30 with alopecia areata. Some clones in this sample may be carry-over from other donors' samples.

This clonotype occurred many times. The genes are TRBV29-1 and TRBJ2-2; D may be TRBD2 (5 bases). Trimming left V 7 bases short and J 2 bases short, with 14 bases between. CDR3 length: 14 amino acids. Germline CDR1 reads SQVTM; CDR2 reads ANQGSEA. The CDR3 here is CSALASPNTGELFF. The DNA of the CDR3 is TGCAGCGCTCTAGCCTCCCCTAACACCGGGGAGCTGTTTTTT.

The chain links TRBV4-1 to TRBJ2-7; D possibly corresponds to TRBD2 (6 bases). The CDR3 extends over 17 amino acids. Germline-derived CDR1 and CDR2 are MGHRA and YSYEKL. V was cut by 5 bases and J by 4 bases, with 24 bases left in between. Here the CDR3 DNA reads TGCGCCAGCAGCTCAGAGCGCGGGGAGAAAAAACAATACGAGCAGTACTTC. Residues: CASSSERGEKKQYEQYF.

The chain uses TRBV5-6 and TRBJ2-7; 7 bases fit TRBD1. The CDR3 loop spans 14 amino acids. After removal of 7 bases from V and 2 bases from J, the junction contained 9 bases not matched to a gene. CDR1 SGHDT and CDR2 YYEEEE come from the germline V gene. In DNA, the CDR3 is TGTGCCAGCTCCTACCGGGACAGACCCTACGAGCAGTACTTC. Protein product: CASSYRDRPYEQYF.

This chain uses TRBV7-2 with TRBJ1-1; D may be TRBD1 (6 bases). The V gene lost 4 bases and the J gene lost 1 base, with 13 bases spanning the gap. Germline V CDR1 and CDR2: SGHTA, FQGNSA. The CDR3 loop spans 15 amino acids. This CDR3 is CASSSSVQGNTEAFF. The CDR3 DNA reads as TGTGCCAGCAGCTCCTCGGTACAGGGGAACACTGAAGCTTTCTTT.

The chain recombines TRBV4-3 with TRBJ2-1, with D perhaps TRBD2 (6 bases). Trimming pared 1 base from V and 6 bases from J, leaving 13 bases between. The germline V gene encodes CDR1 LGHNA and CDR2 YSLEER. The CDR3 contains 15 residues. CDR3 residues: CASSQGGVEGNEQFF. The CDR3 bases are TGCGCCAGCAGCCAAGGAGGGGTGGAGGGCAATGAGCAGTTCTTC.

The chain links TRBV7-9 to TRBJ2-3, with unresolved D. The length of the CDR3 is 12 residues. V lost 3 bases and J lost 5, with 6 bases in between. In germline, CDR1 is SEHNR, CDR2 FQNEAQ (reference sequence). The CDR3 bases are TGTGCCAGCAGCTTCGCCGGAGATACGCAGTATTTT. Translation gives CASSFAGDTQYF.

This clonotype occurred a few times. The V and J genes are TRBV2 and TRBJ2-7; 7 bases are shared with TRBD1. CDR1 is SNHLY, CDR2 FYNNEI, per germline. After removal of 7 bases from V and 7 bases from J, the junction contained 7 bases not matched to a gene. The CDR3 has 12 residues. CDR3 in DNA: TGTGCCAGCATGAGGGGGCTAGGGGAGCAGTACGTC. It yields the protein CASMRGLGEQYV.

The chain couples TRBV20-1 to TRBJ2-7, with 7 bases aligning to TRBD2. CDR3 length equals 15 residues. V was clipped by 0 bases and J by 0 bases; unmatched bases: 5. The germline V gene has CDR1 DFQATT and CDR2 SNEGSKA (reference sequence). The CDR3 region has the DNA TGCAGTGCTAGAGACAGCGGGATAATCTCCTACGAGCAGTACTTC. This encodes CSARDSGIISYEQYF.

This clonotype was recorded at least ten times. The rearrangement joins TRBV20-1 to TRBJ2-4; tentative D call: TRBD1 (5 bases). Germline loops: CDR1 DFQATT, CDR2 SNEGSKA (reference sequence). V lost 5 bases and J lost 4, with 12 bases in between. CDR3 size: 13 residues. The CDR3 DNA reads TGCAGTGCTGCGGACCCAGGGAAAAACATTCAGTACTTC. It is translated as CSAADPGKNIQYF.

This clonotype was found a few times. The CDR3 protein is CASSLVWGRDFMNTEAFF. In nucleotides, the CDR3 is TGTGCCAGCAGTTTAGTTTGGGGCAGGGATTTTATGAACACTGAAGCTTTCTTT. The V gene is TRBV12-3 or TRBV12-4, the J gene TRBJ1-1; tentative D call: TRBD1 (5 bases). The CDR3 loop spans 18 amino acids. V lost 1 base, J lost 0 bases, and 18 bases lay in between.

This clonotype has a handful of counts. The chain recombines TRBV6-6 with TRBJ2-1; D might be TRBD1 or TRBD2, each matching 5 bases. From germline, CDR1 is MNHNY and CDR2 SVGAGI (reference sequence). The CDR3 is made up of 17 amino acids. V was clipped by 5 bases and J by 2 bases, with 19 bases between them. In DNA, the CDR3 is TGTGCCAGCAGTGGGGGAGTGGCGGATTCTCCCTACAATGAGCAGTTCTTC. Translation: CASSGGVADSPYNEQFF.

V usage is TRBV4-3 and J usage is TRBJ1-5; D possibly corresponds to TRBD1 (6 bases). Trimming pared 0 bases from V and 1 base from J, leaving 7 bases between. CDR1 and CDR2 from the germline V gene are LGHNA and YSLEER. The CDR3 extends over 15 amino acids. The chain's CDR3 is CASSQEDRSNQPQHF. CDR3 sequence (DNA): TGCGCCAGCAGCCAAGAAGACAGGAGCAATCAGCCCCAGCATTTT.

This clonotype was observed many times. The rearrangement uses TRBV12-3 or TRBV12-4 and TRBJ2-3, with D possibly matching TRBD2 (5 bases). V gave up 5 bases and J gave up 0 bases, with 12 bases separating them. The CDR3 has 15 residues. CDR3 region: CASSITGISTDTQYF. The CDR3 DNA reads TGTGCCAGCAGTATTACCGGGATAAGCACAGATACGCAGTATTTT.

This clonotype was seen more than once but under ten times. V gene TRBV5-1 combines with J gene TRBJ1-1; D not resolved. Deletions cut 1 base from V and 3 bases from J, with 7 bases between. This CDR3 is 13 amino acids long. Germline CDR1 reads SGHRS; CDR2 reads YFSETQ. This CDR3 reads CASSLSTDTEAFF. In DNA form, the CDR3 reads TGCGCCAGCAGCTTGTCGACCGACACTGAAGCTTTCTTT.

This clonotype was seen repeatedly, ten times or more. CDR3 DNA sequence: TGTGCCAGCAGTTTATTTACGACAGGGGGCCCAGATACGCAGTATTTT. Translating gives CASSLFTTGGPDTQYF. The chain links TRBV28 to TRBJ2-3; 10 nucleotides align to TRBD1. The CDR3 spans 16 residues. The J segment lost 4 bases and the V segment lost 1 base, leaving 5 bases of the junction unmatched. Germline lookup yields CDR1 MDHEN and CDR2 SYDVKM.

The J gene is TRBJ2-3, the V gene TRBV6-5; D is uncertain. The germline V gene encodes CDR1 MNHEY and CDR2 SVGAGI. The CDR3 length is 14 residues. Trimming took 0 bases from V and 8 from J, leaving 12 bases between them. CDR3: CASSYSSLAGTQYF. The CDR3 DNA is TGTGCCAGCAGTTACTCGAGTCTGGCCGGTACGCAGTATTTT.

CDR3 amino acids: CASSFGQSSYEQYV. The CDR3 DNA sequence: TGTGCCAGCTCTTTCGGACAGAGCTCCTACGAGCAGTACGTC. J is TRBJ2-7 and V is TRBV6-1; a weak D match, TRBD1 (6 bases). V was pared by 8 bases and J by 0 bases, with 14 bases between. The CDR3 sequence is 14 residues long. Germline CDR1 MNHNS, CDR2 SASEGT.

The rearrangement links TRBV20-1 to TRBJ2-5; D possibly matches TRBD1 or TRBD2 (6 bases each). V lost 4 bases, J lost 3 bases, and 9 bases lay in between. CDR1 DFQATT and CDR2 SNEGSKA come from the germline V gene (reference sequence). This CDR3 is built from 12 residues. The CDR3 region is CSATRGEETQYF. The CDR3 DNA reads as TGCAGTGCTACAAGGGGGGAAGAGACCCAGTACTTC.

The chain links TRBV2 to TRBJ2-3; D gene unclear. Trimming pared 4 bases from V and 0 bases from J, leaving 14 bases between. Germline V gene data show CDR1 as SNHLY and CDR2 as FYNNEI. CDR3 size: 16 residues. The CDR3 nucleotides read TGTGCCAGCAGTGGGCTGGCGGCGACTAGCACAGATACGCAGTATTTT. Its translation is CASSGLAATSTDTQYF. The full variable domain, in which reference TRBV2 and TRBJ2-3 provide the parts outside the CDR3, is EPEVTQTPSHQVTQMGQEVILRCVPISNHLYFYWYRQILGQKVEFLVSFYNNEISEKSEIFDDQFSVERPDGSNFTLKIRSTKLEDSAMYFCASSGLAATSTDTQYFGPGTRLTVL.

The table lists this clonotype with a few counts. The chain is built from TRBV20-1 and TRBJ2-2; D may be TRBD1 (5 bases). There are 13 residues in the CDR3. The ends were cut back, 4 bases at V and 5 bases at J, with 11 bases in the middle. CDR1 and CDR2 from the germline V gene are DFQATT and SNEGSKA (reference sequence). CDR3 DNA sequence: TGCAGTGCTAAAAGCAGGGTTACCGGGGAGCTGTTTTTT. It encodes CSAKSRVTGELFF.